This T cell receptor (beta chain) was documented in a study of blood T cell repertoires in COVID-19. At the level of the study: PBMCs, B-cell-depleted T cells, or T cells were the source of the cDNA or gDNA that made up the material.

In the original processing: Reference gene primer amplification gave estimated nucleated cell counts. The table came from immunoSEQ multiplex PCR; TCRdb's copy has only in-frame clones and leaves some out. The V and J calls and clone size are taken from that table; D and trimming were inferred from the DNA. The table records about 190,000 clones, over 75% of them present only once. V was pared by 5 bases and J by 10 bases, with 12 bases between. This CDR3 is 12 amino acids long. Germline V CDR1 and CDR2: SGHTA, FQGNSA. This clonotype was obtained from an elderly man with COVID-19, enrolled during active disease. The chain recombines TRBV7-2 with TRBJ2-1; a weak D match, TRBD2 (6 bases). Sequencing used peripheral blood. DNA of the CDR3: TGTGCCAGCAGCCGGTGGGGGGAAGAGCAGTTCTTC. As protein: CASSRWGEEQFF.